This TCR beta chain was retrieved from a study of read filtering for tumor transcriptome and immune sequencing. Turning to the study itself: The cohort had 17 men and 14 women aged roughly 47 to 80, mean about 70 years. IR-seq gave about 4.05 to 11 million TCR reads per sample; RNA-seq gave roughly 75 to 1,400. Findings of the study overall: IR-seq captured clonotypes deeper and more reliably than RNA-seq.

Germline values: CDR1 SEHNR, CDR2 FQNEAQ (reference sequence). This CDR3 has 12 amino acids. Molecular barcoded adaptors covering alpha/delta and beta/gamma chains were used on 400 ng RNA. TCRdb re-analysed the reads in MiXCR, keeping a single row per CDR3 protein. This sample has tens of thousands of distinct CDR3 sequences, with 11% to 15% found just once. In regard to this clonotype: The antigen is not known. Since a much larger clone is just one base distant, this may be a read error.

This TCR derives from a donor aged 40 or older with multiple myeloma. The chain couples TRBV7-9 to TRBJ1-1, with a possible D match to TRBD1 (5 bases). The sequencing sample was made of a population of CD138-negative cells sorted from bone marrow. The CDR3 loop is CARSSKGTEAFF. The DNA for the CDR3 is TGTGCCCGCAGCTCGAAGGGGACTGAAGCTTTCTTT.